This T cell receptor (beta chain) was documented in a study of T cells expressing NK-cell markers. Across the study: CD3+CD56+NKG2C+, CD3+CD56+NKG2C- and CD3+CD56-NKG2C+ T cells, once sorted, supplied the TCR beta repertoires. Study findings and constraints: HCMV specificity was not established for the expanded NKG2C+ T cell clones. The dominant NKG2C+ clonotypes represented 1.0-7.0% of CD8+ T cells in over 5 donors.

Note on this clonotype: Its target is not known.

TCRdb reworked the 5' RACE reads into one entry per CDR3 protein, no DNA. This repertoire includes about 180,000 distinct CDR3 sequences. The CDR3 is made up of 17 amino acids. Germline V gene lookup returns CDR1 SNHLY and CDR2 FYNNEI. The clonotype originates from a man aged 18 to 69 in good health. The material sequenced was blood T cells: a sorted CD56 or NKG2C T cell subset, CD4+ or CD8+ T cells, or bulk PBMC T cells (not recorded which). The rearrangement links TRBV2 to TRBJ2-2; with no DNA, the TCRdb D assignment of TRBD1 cannot be verified. CDR3 in amino acids: CASTAAGTPANTGELFF.